This record covers a single TCR beta chain. This clonotype was picked up many times. Its target antigen remains unknown. No much larger clonotype is one base removed from it; base qualities were not supplied. This entry is derived from a study of human T cells and chemical hapten exposure (dated by TCRdb to 2020 to 2022). Context from the whole study: For sensitization, 2% DPC in acetone was applied to a roughly 2 cm by roughly 2 cm area of upper inner arm skin. In alopecia patients, the study followed how the peripheral blood TCR repertoire changed in vivo over primary and secondary sensitization to diphenylcyclopropenone (DPC), a hapten. Throughout the roughly 23-week study period, patients were also given weekly therapeutic DPC doses on the scalp. Patient blood was sampled pre-sensitization (week 0) and at 2, 6 and about 24 weeks after DPC sensitization. For TCR sequencing, blood came from twenty-nine alopecia patients at anywhere from one to four time points (pre-sensitization, 2, 6 and 24 weeks). The patient cohort, mostly female, included alopecia areata with under or over 50% scalp involvement, alopecia totalis and alopecia universalis. Patch testing was done on the upper back using Finn chambers containing 0.01% DPC, and results were scored after 6 days according to International Contact Dermatitis Research Group standards. Libraries were pooled for sequencing, and variation in per-sample TCR yields was attributed mainly to small differences in library volumes within the pool.

Broader findings and caveats from the paper: After repeated subsampling, the strength of the expansion versus patch-test correlation and the threshold at which it became significant changed. DPC sensitization did not change how many TCRs were above 1 in 1000 frequency, and no evidence was found of alterations in global repertoire structure. A positive correlation was found between the number of PT1 expanded TCRs and patch test score, with significance reached at thresholds 8, 16 and 32 but not 4. Because all patients had alopecia, a presumed autoimmune disease, the immune response of the patients might differ from that of healthy individuals. Significantly more large CDR3 similarity clusters were formed by expanded TCRs than by pre-sensitization or healthy control sets, consistent with antigen-driven responses.

Sample time point, as interpreted from the label and publication: patch test 2, 6 weeks after DPC sensitization. This specimen's treatment or condition label, interpreted: therapeutic diphenylcyclopropenone sensitization with weekly scalp DPC. Blood at each patch-test visit was drawn before the patch test was applied. Patients were considered eligible if aged 18 to 70, diagnosed with alopecia and deemed suitable for DPC therapy, and patients were excluded if pregnant. Total RNA was extracted from unfractionated whole blood collected in Tempus Blood RNA tubes. As encoded in the germline V gene, CDR1 is KGHDR while CDR2 is SFDVKD. Trimming costs V 3 bases and J 2 bases, and their ends lie 12 bases apart. The CDR3 sequence holds 16 residues, the cysteine and phenylalanine included. Here the CDR3 DNA is all that survives: 48 bases in frame from base 1. Libraries were built with RACE. This sample was sequenced with a NextSeq 500. During library preparation, unique molecular identifiers were attached to individual cDNA molecules so that TCRs could be counted quantitatively and reproducibly. From each blood RNA sample, both TCR alpha and TCR beta chains were sequenced. Per the original workflow: Samples had a median of about 96,000 TCRs, with a range from roughly 20,000 to 700,000. V, J and CDR3 annotation of the TCR reads was carried out using the Decombinator software suite. For the PS versus PT1 abundance plots, all samples were subsampled to the same number of TCRs (28,000). Expanded TCRs were defined as absent before sensitization and observed at least eight times at the 2-week time point. The public sequencing data were trimmed at Q25 with fastp and processed into clonotypes with MiXCR by TCRdb, which kept only in-frame beta chains. Under each unique CDR3 protein, matching rows form one entry showing the most common genes and DNA. The V and J calls were not made by the authors but by TCRdb's processing. In all, the sample holds hundreds of thousands of distinct CDR3 sequences, and about 6% of those were seen once. Jointly, the top ten make up about 6% of the sample.

The material was whole blood, obtained in connection with sensitization to the hapten diphenylcyclopropenone (DPC). This TCR came from a woman in her late teens or twenties with alopecia areata. Some clones in this sample may be carry-over from other donors' samples. Recombination joined TRBV24-1 with TRBJ2-2; the D gene could be TRBD1 or TRBD2, each one agreeing over 5 bases. The CDR3 is CATSDTGTKNTGELFF. In nucleotides, the sequence is TGTGCCACCAGTGATACCGGGACGAAAAACACCGGGGAGCTGTTTTTT.